The clone carrying this T cell receptor (beta chain) showed up just a few times. The antigen remains undetermined. TCRdb reanalysed the 5' RACE reads using MiXCR and keeps one entry per CDR3 protein. The repertoire holds hundreds of thousands of distinct CDR3 sequences, with roughly 21% as singletons. This sample was included in a study of T-cell memory formation after mild COVID-19. Across the whole study: Clustering of TCRs was largely donor specific.

V lost 5 bases and J 4 bases, leaving 11 bases between the germline ends. The germline gives CDR1 SEHNR, CDR2 FQNEAQ (reference sequence). The CDR3 is 13 residues long. Study results and limitations: Chiefly within CM and EM were the contracting CD4+ clones; CD8+ ones were within EMRA. Prior to infection, memory already included some responding clones, suggesting cross-reactive memory joined.

The gene calls are TRBV7-9 and TRBJ1-2; TRBD1 might be the D (6 bases). The clonotype originates from an adult woman who had mild COVID-19 (a few samples of this study predate the infection). Cell type and time point are not known. Material: PBMCs or a T cell subset sorted from them (not recorded which). DNA of the CDR3: TGTGCCAGCAGCGGAGGGGGAGGCTATGGCTACACCTTC. Translated: CASSGGGGYGYTF.